This TCR beta chain was observed in a study of blood T cell repertoires in COVID-19. At the level of the study: COVID-19 samples from acute and convalescent phases originated in the United States, Italy and Spain. T cells, B-cell-depleted T cells, or PBMCs provided the cDNA or gDNA that served as material.

Germline CDR1 and CDR2: LGHNT and FRNRAP. This CDR3 comprises 16 residues. V was pared by 0 bases and J by 4 bases, with 13 bases between. Original processing methods: The assay estimated nucleated cells by amplifying reference gene primers. Assay used: immunoSEQ multiplex PCR; TCRdb lists only in-frame clones, some missing. V, J and clone size are taken as reported in that table, and D and trimming were inferred from the DNA itself. The data hold tens of thousands of clones, with approximately 86% observed a single time. This chain links TRBV12-5 with TRBJ1-3; a possible D gene is TRBD1 (5 bases). The sample was peripheral blood. The sequence derives from a human donor in a cohort sampled during active COVID-19. The DNA for the CDR3 is TGTGCTAGTGGTTTGGTACAGGCCGGGTACGGAAACACCATATATTTT. Protein: CASGLVQAGYGNTIYF.